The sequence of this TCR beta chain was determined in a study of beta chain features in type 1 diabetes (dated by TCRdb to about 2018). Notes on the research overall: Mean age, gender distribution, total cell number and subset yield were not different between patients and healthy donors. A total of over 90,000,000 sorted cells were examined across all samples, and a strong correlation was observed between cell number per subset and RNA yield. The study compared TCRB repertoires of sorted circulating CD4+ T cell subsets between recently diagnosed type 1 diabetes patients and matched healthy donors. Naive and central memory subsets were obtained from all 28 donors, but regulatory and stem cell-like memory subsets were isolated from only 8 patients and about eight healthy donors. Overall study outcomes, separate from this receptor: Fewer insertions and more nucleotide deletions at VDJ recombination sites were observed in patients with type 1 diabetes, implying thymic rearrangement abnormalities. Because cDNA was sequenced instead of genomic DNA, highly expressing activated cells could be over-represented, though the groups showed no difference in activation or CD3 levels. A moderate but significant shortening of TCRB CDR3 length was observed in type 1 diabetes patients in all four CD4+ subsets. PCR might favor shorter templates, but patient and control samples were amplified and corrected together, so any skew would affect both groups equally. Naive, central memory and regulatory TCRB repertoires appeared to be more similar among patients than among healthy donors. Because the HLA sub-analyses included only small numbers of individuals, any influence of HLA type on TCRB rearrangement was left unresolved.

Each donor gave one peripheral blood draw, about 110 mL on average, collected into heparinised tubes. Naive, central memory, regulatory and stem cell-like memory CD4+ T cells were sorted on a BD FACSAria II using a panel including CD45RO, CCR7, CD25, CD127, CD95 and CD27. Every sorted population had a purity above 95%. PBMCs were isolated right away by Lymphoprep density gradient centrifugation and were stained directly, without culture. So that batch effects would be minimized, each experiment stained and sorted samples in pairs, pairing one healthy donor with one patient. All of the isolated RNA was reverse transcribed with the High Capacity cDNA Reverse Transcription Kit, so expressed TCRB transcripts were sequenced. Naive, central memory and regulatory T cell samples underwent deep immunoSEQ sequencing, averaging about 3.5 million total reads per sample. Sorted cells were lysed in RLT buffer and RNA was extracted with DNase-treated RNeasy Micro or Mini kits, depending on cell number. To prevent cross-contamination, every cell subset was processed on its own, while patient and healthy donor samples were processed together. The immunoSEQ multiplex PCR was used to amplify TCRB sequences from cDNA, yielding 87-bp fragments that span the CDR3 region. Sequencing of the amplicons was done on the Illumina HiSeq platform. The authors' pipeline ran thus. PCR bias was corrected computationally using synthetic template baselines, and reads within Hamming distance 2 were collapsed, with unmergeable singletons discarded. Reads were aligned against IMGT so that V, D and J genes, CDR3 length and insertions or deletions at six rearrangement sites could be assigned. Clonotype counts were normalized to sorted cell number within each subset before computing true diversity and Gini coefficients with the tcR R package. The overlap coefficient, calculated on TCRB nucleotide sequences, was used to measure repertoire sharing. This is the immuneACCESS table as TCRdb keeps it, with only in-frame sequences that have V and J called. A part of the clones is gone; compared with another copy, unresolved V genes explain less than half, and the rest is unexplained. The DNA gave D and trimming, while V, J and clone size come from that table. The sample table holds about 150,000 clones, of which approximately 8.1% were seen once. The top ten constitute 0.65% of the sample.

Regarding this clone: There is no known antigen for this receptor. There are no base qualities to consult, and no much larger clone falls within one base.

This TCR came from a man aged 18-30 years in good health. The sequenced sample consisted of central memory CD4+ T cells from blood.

The nucleotide sequence reads as follows: TGTGCCAGTAGACAGAATTCACCCCTCCACTTT. This codes for CASRQNSPLHF. Recombination linked TRBV19 to TRBJ1-6, with the D gene too uncertain to name. There are 11 amino acids in the CDR3, from cysteine to phenylalanine inclusive. The CDR3 DNA has 33 bases and is translated from base 1. Between the V and J ends, shortened by 6 bases and 7 bases respectively, the junction contains 4 bases. CDR1 and CDR2 were assigned from the germline V gene (reference sequence) as LNHDA and SQIVND.